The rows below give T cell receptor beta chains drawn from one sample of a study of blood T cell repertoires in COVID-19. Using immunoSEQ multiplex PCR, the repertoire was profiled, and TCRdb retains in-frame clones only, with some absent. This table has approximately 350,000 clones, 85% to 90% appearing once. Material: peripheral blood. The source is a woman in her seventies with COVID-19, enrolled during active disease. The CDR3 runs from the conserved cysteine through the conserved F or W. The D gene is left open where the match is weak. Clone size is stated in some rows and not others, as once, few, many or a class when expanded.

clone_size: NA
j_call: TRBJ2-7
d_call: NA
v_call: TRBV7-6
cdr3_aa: CASSLGDGDSYEQYF
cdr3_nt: TGTGCCAGCAGCTTAGGAGATGGAGACTCCTACGAGCAGTACTTC

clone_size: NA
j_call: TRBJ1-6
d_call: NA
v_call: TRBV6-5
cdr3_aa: CASSLQSSYNSPLHF
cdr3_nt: TGTGCCAGCAGTTTACAGAGCTCCTATAATTCACCCCTCCACTTT

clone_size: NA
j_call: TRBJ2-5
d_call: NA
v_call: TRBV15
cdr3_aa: CATSRVQGISETQYF
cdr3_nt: TGTGCCACCAGCAGAGTTCAGGGTATAAGTGAGACCCAGTACTTC

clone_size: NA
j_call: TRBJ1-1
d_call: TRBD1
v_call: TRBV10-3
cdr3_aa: CAIKAAGQGVLNTEAFF
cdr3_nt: TGTGCCATCAAGGCCGCAGGACAGGGCGTATTGAACACTGAAGCTTTCTTT

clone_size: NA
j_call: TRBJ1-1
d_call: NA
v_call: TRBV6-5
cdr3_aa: CASKEGENTEAFF
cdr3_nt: TGTGCCAGCAAAGAAGGGGAGAACACTGAAGCTTTCTTT

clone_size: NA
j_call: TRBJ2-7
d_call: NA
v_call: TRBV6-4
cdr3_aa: CASSGGQLYEQYF
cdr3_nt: TGTGCCAGCAGTGGCGGACAGCTGTACGAGCAGTACTTC

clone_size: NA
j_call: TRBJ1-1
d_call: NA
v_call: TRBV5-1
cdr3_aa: CASSLDSMNTEAFF
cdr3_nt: TGCGCCAGCAGCTTGGACAGTATGAACACTGAAGCTTTCTTT

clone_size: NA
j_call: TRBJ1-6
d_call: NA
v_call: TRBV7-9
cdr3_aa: CASSSHQDSPLHF
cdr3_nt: TGTGCCAGCAGCTCCCACCAGGATTCACCCCTCCACTTT

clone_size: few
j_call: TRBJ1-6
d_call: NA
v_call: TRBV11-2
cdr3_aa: CASSLVQGPYNSPLHF
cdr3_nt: TGTGCCAGCAGCTTAGTGCAGGGTCCCTATAATTCACCCCTCCACTTT

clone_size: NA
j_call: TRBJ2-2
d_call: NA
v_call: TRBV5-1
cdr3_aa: CASSLPGPNTGELFF
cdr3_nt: TGCGCCAGCAGCTTGCCAGGGCCGAACACCGGGGAGCTGTTTTTT

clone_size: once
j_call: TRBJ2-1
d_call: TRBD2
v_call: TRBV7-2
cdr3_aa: CASSFLGLAVFDEQFF
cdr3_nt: TGTGCCAGCAGCTTCTTAGGACTAGCGGTCTTTGATGAGCAGTTCTTC

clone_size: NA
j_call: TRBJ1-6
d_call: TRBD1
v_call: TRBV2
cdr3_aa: CASSEQGANNSPLHF
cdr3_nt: TGTGCCAGCAGTGAGCAGGGGGCTAATAATTCACCCCTCCACTTT

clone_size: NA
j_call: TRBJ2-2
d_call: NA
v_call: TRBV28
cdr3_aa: CASRVTGNTGELFF
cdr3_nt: TGTGCCAGCAGGGTGACAGGGAACACCGGGGAGCTGTTTTTT

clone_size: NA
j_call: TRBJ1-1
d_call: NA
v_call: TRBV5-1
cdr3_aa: CASSLSSGGFTEAFF
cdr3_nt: TGCGCCAGCAGCTTGAGCTCGGGGGGATTCACTGAAGCTTTCTTT

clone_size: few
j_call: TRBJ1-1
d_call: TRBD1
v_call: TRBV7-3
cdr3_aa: CASSFGGQGTEAFF
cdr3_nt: TGTGCCAGCAGCTTCGGGGGACAGGGCACTGAAGCTTTCTTT

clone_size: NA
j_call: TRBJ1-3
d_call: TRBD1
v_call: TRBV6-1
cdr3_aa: CASSEAGTGINTIYF
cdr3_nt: TGTGCCAGCAGTGAGGCCGGGACAGGGATAAACACCATATATTTT

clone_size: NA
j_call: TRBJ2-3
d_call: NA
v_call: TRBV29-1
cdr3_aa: CSAVGGGDTQYF
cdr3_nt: TGCAGCGCCGTAGGAGGTGGAGATACGCAGTATTTT

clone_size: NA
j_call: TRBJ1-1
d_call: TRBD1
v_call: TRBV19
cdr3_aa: CASKNRGRGDTEAFF
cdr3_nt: TGTGCCAGTAAGAACAGGGGGCGCGGGGACACTGAAGCTTTCTTT

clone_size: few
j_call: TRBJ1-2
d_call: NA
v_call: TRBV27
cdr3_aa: CASSLYGGLNYGYTF
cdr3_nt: TGTGCCAGCAGTTTATATGGGGGCCTTAACTATGGCTACACCTTC

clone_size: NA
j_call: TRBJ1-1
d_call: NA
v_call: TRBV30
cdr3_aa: CAWSGPGHSEAFF
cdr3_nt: TGTGCCTGGAGTGGCCCGGGACACTCTGAAGCTTTCTTT

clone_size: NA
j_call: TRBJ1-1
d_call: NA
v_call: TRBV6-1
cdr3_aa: CASSLEDNMNTEAFF
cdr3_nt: TGTGCCAGCAGCTTAGAAGACAACATGAACACTGAAGCTTTCTTT

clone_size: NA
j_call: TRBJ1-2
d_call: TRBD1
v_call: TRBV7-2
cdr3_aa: CASSPTGGNENYGYTF
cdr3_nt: TGTGCCAGCAGCCCGACAGGGGGCAACGAGAACTATGGCTACACCTTC

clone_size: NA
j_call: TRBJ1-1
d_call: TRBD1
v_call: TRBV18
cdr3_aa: CASSPTGTGVIAFF
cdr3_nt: TGTGCCAGCTCACCGACCGGGACAGGGGTTATAGCTTTCTTT

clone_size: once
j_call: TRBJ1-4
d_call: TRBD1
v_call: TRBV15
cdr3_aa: CATTRRVYGTGGEKLFF
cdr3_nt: TGTGCCACCACCCGGAGGGTTTATGGGACAGGGGGGGAAAAACTGTTTTTT

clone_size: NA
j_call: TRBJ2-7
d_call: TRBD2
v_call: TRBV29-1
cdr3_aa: CSVTGLAGRSYEQYF
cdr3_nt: TGCAGCGTTACTGGGCTAGCGGGGAGATCCTACGAGCAGTACTTC

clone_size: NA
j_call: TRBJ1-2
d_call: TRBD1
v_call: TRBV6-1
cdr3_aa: CASSEKRAGGRYGYTF
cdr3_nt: TGTGCCAGCAGTGAAAAAAGGGCAGGGGGACGCTATGGCTACACCTTC

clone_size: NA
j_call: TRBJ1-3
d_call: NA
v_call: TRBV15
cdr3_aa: CATSRDYIPGTGNTIYF
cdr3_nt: TGTGCCACCAGCAGAGATTACATCCCAGGGACTGGAAACACCATATATTTT

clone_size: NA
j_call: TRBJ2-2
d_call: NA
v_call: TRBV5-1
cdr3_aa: CASSLDEINTGELFF
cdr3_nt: TGCGCCAGCAGCTTGGACGAGATCAACACCGGGGAGCTGTTTTTT

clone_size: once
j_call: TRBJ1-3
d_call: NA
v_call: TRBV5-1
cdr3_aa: CASSPTVSGNTIYF
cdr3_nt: TGCGCCAGCAGCCCGACAGTATCTGGAAACACCATATATTTT

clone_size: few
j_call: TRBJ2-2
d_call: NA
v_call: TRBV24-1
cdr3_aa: CATSDFRGRDTGELFF
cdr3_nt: TGTGCCACCAGTGATTTTCGGGGTCGAGACACCGGGGAGCTGTTTTTT

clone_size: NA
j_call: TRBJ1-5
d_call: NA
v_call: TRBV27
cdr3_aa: CASSPNRDGNQPQHF
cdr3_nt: TGTGCCAGCAGTCCAAACAGGGACGGCAATCAGCCCCAGCATTTT

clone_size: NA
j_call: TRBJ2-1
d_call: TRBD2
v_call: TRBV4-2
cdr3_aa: CASSQDGGAVYNEQFF
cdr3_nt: TGTGCCAGCAGCCAAGACGGGGGGGCCGTTTACAATGAGCAGTTCTTC

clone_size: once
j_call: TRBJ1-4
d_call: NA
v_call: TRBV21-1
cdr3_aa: CASSSRDSGEKLFF
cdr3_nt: TGTGCCAGCAGCTCCCGGGACAGCGGTGAAAAACTGTTTTTT

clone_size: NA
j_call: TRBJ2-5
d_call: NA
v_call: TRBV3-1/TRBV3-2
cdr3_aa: CASTILGWGLQETQYF
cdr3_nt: TGTGCCAGCACCATACTAGGGTGGGGACTCCAAGAGACCCAGTACTTC

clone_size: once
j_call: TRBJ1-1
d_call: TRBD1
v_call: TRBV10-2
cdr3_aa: CASRDRDRPLGEAFF
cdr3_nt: TGCGCCAGCAGAGACCGGGACAGACCTCTCGGGGAAGCTTTCTTT

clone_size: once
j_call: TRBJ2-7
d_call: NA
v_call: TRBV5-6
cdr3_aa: CASSLEGGYEQYF
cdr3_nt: TGTGCCAGCAGCTTGGAGGGGGGGTACGAGCAGTACTTC

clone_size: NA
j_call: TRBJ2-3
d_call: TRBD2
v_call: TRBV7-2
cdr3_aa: CASSTGGGAADTQYF
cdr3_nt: TGTGCCAGCAGCACGGGCGGGGGGGCGGCAGATACGCAGTATTTT

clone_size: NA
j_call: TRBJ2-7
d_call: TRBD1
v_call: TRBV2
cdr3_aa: CASNGQGAHEQYF
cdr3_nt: TGTGCCAGCAACGGACAGGGGGCTCATGAGCAGTACTTC

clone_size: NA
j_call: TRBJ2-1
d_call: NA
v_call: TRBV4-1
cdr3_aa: CASNQPTETNNEQFF
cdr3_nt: TGCGCCAGCAATCAACCGACAGAAACGAACAATGAGCAGTTCTTC

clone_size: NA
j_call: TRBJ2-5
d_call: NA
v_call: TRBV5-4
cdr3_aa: CASSLGQQTQYF
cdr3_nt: TGTGCCAGCAGCTTGGGACAGCAGACCCAGTACTTC

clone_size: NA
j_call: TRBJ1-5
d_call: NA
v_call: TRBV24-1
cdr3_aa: CATSDPRGGGTGQPQHF
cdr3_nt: TGTGCCACCAGTGACCCACGCGGCGGGGGGACTGGCCAGCCCCAGCATTTT

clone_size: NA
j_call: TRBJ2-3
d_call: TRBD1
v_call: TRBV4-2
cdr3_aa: CASSQVFSRDREADF
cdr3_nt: TGTGCCAGCAGCCAAGTATTCTCCCGGGACAGGGAAGCGGATTTT

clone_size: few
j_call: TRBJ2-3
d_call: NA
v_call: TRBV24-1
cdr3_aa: CATSDLNGLAPDTQYF
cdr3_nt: TGTGCCACCAGTGATTTGAATGGACTCGCCCCGGATACGCAGTATTTT

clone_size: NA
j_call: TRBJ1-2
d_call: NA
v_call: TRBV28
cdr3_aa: CASSFPPGGHGYTF
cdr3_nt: TGTGCCAGCAGTTTCCCTCCGGGAGGACATGGCTACACCTTC

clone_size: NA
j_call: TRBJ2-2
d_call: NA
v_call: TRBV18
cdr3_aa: CASSPRGAGELFF
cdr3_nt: TGTGCCAGCTCACCACGGGGGGCCGGGGAGCTGTTTTTT

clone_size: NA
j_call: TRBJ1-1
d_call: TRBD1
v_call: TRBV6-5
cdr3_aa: CASRTGEAFF
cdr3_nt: TGTGCCTCCCGGACAGGTGAAGCTTTCTTT

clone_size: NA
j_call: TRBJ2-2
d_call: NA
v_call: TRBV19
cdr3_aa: CASSIGQSEVGGELFF
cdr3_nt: TGTGCCAGTAGTATAGGGCAGTCAGAGGTTGGCGGGGAGCTGTTTTTT

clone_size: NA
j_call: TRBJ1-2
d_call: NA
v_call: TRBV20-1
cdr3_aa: CSASPKSAYTF
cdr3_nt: TGCAGTGCTAGTCCTAAAAGCGCCTACACCTTC

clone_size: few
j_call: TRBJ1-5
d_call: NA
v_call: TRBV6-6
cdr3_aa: CASSSTRGNQPQHF
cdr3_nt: TGTGCCAGCAGTTCCACGAGGGGCAATCAGCCCCAGCATTTT

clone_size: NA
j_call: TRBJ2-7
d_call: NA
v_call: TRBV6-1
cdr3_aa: CASSEEAGSVYEQYF
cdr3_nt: TGTGCCAGCAGTGAGGAGGCGGGGTCAGTTTACGAGCAGTACTTC

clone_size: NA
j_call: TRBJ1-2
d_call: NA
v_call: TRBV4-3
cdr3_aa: CASSQEDRTYGYTF
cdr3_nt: TGCGCCAGCAGCCAAGAAGACAGAACTTATGGCTACACCTTC

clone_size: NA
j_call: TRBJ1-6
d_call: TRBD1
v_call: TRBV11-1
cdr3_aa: CASSYPGQGGSPLHF
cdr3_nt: TGTGCCAGCAGCTACCCCGGACAGGGGGGATCACCCCTCCACTTT

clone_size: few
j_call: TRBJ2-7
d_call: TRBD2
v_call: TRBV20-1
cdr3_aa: CSASLYRGGVSYEQYF
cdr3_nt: TGCAGTGCTAGTCTCTACCGGGGGGGCGTTTCCTACGAGCAGTACTTC